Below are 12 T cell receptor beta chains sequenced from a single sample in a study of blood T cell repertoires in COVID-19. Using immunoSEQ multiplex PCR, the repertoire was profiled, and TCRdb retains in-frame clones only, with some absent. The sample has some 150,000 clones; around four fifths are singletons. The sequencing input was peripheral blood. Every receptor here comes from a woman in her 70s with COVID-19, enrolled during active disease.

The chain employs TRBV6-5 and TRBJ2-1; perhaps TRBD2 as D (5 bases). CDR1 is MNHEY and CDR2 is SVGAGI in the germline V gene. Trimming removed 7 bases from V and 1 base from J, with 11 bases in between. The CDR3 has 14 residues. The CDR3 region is CASTPRGSYNEQFF. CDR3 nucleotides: TGTGCCAGCACTCCCCGGGGTTCCTACAATGAGCAGTTCTTC.

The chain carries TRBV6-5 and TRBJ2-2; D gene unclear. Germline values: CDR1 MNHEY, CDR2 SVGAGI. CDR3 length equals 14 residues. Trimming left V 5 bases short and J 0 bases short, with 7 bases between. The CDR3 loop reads CASSNTPNTGELFF. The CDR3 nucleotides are TGTGCCAGCAGTAACACCCCGAACACCGGGGAGCTGTTTTTT.

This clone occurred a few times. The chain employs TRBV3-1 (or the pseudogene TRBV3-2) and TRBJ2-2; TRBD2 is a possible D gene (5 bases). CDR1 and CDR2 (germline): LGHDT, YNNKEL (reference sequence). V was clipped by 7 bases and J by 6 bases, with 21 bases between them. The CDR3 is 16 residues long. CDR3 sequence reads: CASTRTPIQAAGELFF. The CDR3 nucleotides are TGTGCCAGCACCCGCACCCCTATCCAAGCGGCCGGGGAGCTGTTTTTT.

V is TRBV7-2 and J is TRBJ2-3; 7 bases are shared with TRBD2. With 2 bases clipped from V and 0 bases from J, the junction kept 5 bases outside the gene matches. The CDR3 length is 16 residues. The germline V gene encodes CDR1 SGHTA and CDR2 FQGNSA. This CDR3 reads CASSLMGSGSTDTQYF. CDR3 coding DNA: TGTGCCAGCAGCTTAATGGGTAGCGGGAGCACAGATACGCAGTATTTT.

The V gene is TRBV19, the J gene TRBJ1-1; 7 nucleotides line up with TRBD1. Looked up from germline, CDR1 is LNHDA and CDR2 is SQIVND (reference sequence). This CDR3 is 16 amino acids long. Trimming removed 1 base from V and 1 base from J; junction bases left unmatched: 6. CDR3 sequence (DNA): TGTGCCAGTAGTATAGTTTGGACAGGCAAGAACACTGAAGCTTTCTTT. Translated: CASSIVWTGKNTEAFF.

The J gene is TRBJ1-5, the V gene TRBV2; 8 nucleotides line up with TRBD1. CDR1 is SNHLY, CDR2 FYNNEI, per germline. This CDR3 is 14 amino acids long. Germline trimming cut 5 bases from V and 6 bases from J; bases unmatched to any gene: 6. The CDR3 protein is CASSLQGEAQPQHF. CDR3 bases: TGTGCCAGCAGTTTACAGGGGGAGGCTCAGCCCCAGCATTTT.

The CDR3 DNA follows: TGTGCCAGCAGCCCAAGGAGGGTCGCGCTCTATGGCTACACCTTC. It encodes CASSPRRVALYGYTF. V is TRBV5-6 and J is TRBJ1-2, with D unclear. V gave up 4 bases and J gave up 4 bases, with 17 bases separating them. This CDR3 is 15 amino acids long. Looked up from germline, CDR1 is SGHDT and CDR2 is YYEEEE.

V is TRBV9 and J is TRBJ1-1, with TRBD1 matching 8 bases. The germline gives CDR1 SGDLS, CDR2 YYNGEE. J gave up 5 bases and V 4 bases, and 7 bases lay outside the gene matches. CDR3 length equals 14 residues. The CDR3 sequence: CASSIQGGSTEAFF. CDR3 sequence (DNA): TGTGCCAGCAGCATACAGGGGGGGAGTACTGAAGCTTTCTTT.

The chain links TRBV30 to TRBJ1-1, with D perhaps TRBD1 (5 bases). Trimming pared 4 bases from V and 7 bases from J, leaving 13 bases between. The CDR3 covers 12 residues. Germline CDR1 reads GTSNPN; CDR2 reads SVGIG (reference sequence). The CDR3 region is CAWTPRDREAFF. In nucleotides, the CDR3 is TGTGCCTGGACCCCCAGGGATCGTGAAGCTTTCTTT.

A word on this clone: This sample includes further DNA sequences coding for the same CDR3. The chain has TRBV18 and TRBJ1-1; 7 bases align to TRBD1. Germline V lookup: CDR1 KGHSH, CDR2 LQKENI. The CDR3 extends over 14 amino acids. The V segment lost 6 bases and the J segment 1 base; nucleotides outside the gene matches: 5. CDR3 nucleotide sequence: TGTGCCAGCTCTCCGGGACAGAAGAACACTGAAGCTTTCTTT. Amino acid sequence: CASSPGQKNTEAFF.

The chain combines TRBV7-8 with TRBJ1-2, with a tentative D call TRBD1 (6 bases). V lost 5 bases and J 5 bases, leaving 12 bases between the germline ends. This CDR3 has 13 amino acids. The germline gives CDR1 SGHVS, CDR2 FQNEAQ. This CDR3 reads CASSMDRRYGYTF. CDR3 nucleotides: TGTGCCAGCAGCATGGACAGAAGATATGGCTACACCTTC.

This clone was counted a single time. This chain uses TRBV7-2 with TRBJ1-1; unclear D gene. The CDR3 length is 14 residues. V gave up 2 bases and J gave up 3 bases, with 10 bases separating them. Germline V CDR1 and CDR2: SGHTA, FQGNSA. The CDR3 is CASSLSWGDTEAFF. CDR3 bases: TGTGCCAGCAGCTTATCGTGGGGAGACACTGAAGCTTTCTTT. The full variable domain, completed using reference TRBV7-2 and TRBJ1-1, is GAGVSQSPSNKVTEKGKDVELRCDPISGHTALYWYRQSLGQGLEFLIYFQGNSAPDKSGLPSDRFSAERTGGSVSTLTIQRTQQEDSAVYLCASSLSWGDTEAFFGQGTRLTVV.